This TCR beta chain emerged from a study of shared clonotypes between healthy human individuals. This CDR3 region has 12 residues. Germline values: CDR1 MDHEN, CDR2 SYDVKM. Concerning this clone: The junction does not match germline at one end; this may be a read error.

Here immunoSEQ multiplex PCR was the method, and the copy in TCRdb shows in-frame clones only, minus some. Of over 850,000 clones in the sample, 75% to 85% were seen once. The sample consisted of memory CD4+ T cells from PBMCs. Regarding subset: CD45RA-negative fraction. The source is a man between 18 and 29 years old in good health. Some clones in this sample may be carry-over from other donors' samples. The chain employs TRBV28 and TRBJ1-6; TRBD1 is a possible D gene (5 bases). Here the CDR3 reads CAGSGRRVPLHF. The CDR3 nucleotides read TGTGCCGGCAGTGGACGCAGGGTACCCCTCCACTTT.